Given below is one T cell receptor beta chain in context. As yet, its antigen is unknown. Carried by the TCR beta cDNA libraries were unique molecular identifiers. Out of about 0.9 to 10 million T cells, about 460,000 cDNA molecules were generated. TCRdb re-analysed the PCR reads in MiXCR, keeping a single row per CDR3 protein. The sample records hundreds of thousands of distinct CDR3 sequences, around 53% being singletons. This sample was included in a study of post-analysis software for immune sequencing data. Study outcomes and limitations: Comparison of patients with controls showed 5 or 6 TRBV segments more frequent in patients, TRBV5-6, TRBV5-1 and TRBV20-1 among them.

Germline-derived CDR1 and CDR2 are SQVTM and ANQGSEA. CDR3 length: 13 amino acids. The germline V and J ends were trimmed by 1 base and 4 bases, with 10 bases remaining between them. This TCR derives from a girl between 10 and 17 years old with multiple sclerosis. The sample consisted of blood. V is TRBV29-1 and J is TRBJ1-2, with D hard to call. CDR3 residues: CSVEVGEGYGYTF. The CDR3 coding sequence is TGCAGCGTTGAAGTCGGGGAGGGCTATGGCTACACCTTC.